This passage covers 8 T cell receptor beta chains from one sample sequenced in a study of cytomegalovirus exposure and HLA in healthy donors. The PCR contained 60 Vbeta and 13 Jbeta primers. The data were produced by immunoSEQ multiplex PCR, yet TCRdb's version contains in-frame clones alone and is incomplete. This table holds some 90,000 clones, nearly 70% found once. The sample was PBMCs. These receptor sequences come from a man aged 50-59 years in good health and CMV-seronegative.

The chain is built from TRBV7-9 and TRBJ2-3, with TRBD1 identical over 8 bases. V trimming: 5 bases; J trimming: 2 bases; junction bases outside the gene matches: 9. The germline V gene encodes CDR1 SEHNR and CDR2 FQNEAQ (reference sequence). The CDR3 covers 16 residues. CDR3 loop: CASSPTGEAPTDTQYF. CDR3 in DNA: TGTGCCAGCAGCCCGACAGGGGAAGCCCCCACAGATACGCAGTATTTT.

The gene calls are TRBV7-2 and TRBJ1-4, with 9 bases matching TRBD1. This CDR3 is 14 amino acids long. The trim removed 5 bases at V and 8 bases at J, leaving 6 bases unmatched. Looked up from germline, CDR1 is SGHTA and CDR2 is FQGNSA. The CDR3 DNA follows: TGTGCCAGCAGCCCGGGACAGGGTCGGGAAAAACTGTTTTTT. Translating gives CASSPGQGREKLFF. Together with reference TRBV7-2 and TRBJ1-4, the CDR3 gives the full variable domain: GAGVSQSPSNKVTEKGKDVELRCDPISGHTALYWYRQSLGQGLEFLIYFQGNSAPDKSGLPSDRFSAERTGGSVSTLTIQRTQQEDSAVYLCASSPGQGREKLFFGSGTQLSVL.

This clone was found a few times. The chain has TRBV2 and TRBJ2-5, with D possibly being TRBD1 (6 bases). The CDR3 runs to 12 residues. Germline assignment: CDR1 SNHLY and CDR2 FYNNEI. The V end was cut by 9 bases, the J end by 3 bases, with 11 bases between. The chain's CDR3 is CARRGGKETQYF. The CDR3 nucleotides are TGTGCCAGACGAGGGGGTAAAGAGACCCAGTACTTC.

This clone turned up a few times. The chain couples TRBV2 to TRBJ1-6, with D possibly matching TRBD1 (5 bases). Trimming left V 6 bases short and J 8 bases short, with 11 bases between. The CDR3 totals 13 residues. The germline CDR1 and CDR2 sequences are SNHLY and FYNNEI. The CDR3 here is CASRGWGDSPLHF. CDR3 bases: TGTGCCAGCAGGGGATGGGGCGATTCACCCCTCCACTTT.

The CDR3 DNA follows: TGCAGCGCCCTGGGACTCGCGAACACCGGGGAGCTGTTTTTT. Amino acids: CSALGLANTGELFF. The chain joins TRBV29-1 to TRBJ2-2, with a weak D call TRBD2 (6 bases). The germline V gene encodes CDR1 SQVTM and CDR2 ANQGSEA. V was cut by 7 bases and J by 0 bases, with 12 bases left in between. This CDR3 is built from 14 residues.

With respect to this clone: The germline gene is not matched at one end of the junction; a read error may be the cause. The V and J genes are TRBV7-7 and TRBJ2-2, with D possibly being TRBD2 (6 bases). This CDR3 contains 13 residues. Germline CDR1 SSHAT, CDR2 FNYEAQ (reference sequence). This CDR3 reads CASSVGRTGELFF. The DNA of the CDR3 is TGTGCTAGCAGCGTCGGGAGAACCGGGGAGCTGTTTTTT. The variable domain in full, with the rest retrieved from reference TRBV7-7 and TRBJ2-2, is GAGVSQSPRYKVTKRGQDVTLRCDPISSHATLYWYQQALGQGPEFLTYFNYEAQPDKSGLPSDRFSAERPEGSISTLTIQRTEQRDSAMYRCASSVGRTGELFFGEGSRLTVL.

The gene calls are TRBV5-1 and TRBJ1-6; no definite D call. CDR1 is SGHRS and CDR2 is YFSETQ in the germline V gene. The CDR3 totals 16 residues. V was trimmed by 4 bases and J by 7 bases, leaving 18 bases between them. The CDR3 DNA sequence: TGCGCCAGCAGCCCCAATCCGGGAGGGCTCAATTCACCCCTCCACTTT. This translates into CASSPNPGGLNSPLHF.

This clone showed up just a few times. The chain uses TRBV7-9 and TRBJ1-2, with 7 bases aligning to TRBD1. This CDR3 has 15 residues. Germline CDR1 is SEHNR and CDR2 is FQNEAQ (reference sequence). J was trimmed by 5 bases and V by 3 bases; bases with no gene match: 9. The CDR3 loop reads CASSLLGQSLYGYTF. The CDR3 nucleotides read TGTGCCAGCAGCTTGTTGGGACAGAGTCTTTATGGCTACACCTTC.